The present T cell receptor beta chain was sequenced within a study of blood T cell repertoires in COVID-19. About the study: Acute and convalescent COVID-19 samples came from the United States, Italy and Spain.

The CDR3 sequence is 15 residues long. Germline V gene sequence: CDR1 MNHNY, CDR2 SVGAGI (reference sequence). Germline trimming cut 5 bases from V and 4 bases from J; bases unmatched to any gene: 4. Profiling relied on immunoSEQ multiplex PCR, and the TCRdb table lists in-frame clones only, not all of them. There are a few hundred thousand clones in the sample; approximately 86% occur only once, and 3% to 4% lies in the top ten. This chain connects TRBV6-6 to TRBJ2-2; 10 bases map to TRBD2. Sequences were obtained from PBMCs or T cells enriched from blood (not recorded which). The TCR comes from a woman between 35 and 50 years old with acute COVID-19. In DNA, the CDR3 is TGTGCCAGCAGTCCTAGCGGGAGATCCACCGGGGAGCTGTTTTTT. It yields the protein CASSPSGRSTGELFF.